The entry below describes one T cell receptor beta chain. A TCRbeta library incorporating unique molecular identifiers was prepared. TCRdb reanalysed the PCR reads using MiXCR and keeps one entry per CDR3 protein. Of a few hundred thousand distinct CDR3 sequences listed, around 46% are singletons. This specimen comes from a study of T-cell reconstitution after alpha-beta-depleted transplantation in children. Trimming removed 4 bases from V and 6 bases from J; junction bases left unmatched: 6. CDR1 is SGHRS, CDR2 YFSETQ, per germline. This CDR3 spans 14 amino acids. The material sequenced was PBMCs, taken before TCRalphabeta/CD19-depleted stem cell transplant. This clonotype originated in a girl aged 2 to 10 with aplastic anemia, due to receive a stem cell transplant. The genes are TRBV5-1 and TRBJ2-3, with 9 nucleotides matching TRBD1. The CDR3 DNA sequence: TGCGCCAGCAGCCAGACAGGGGGGGTGGATACGCAGTATTTT. Translating gives CASSQTGGVDTQYF.